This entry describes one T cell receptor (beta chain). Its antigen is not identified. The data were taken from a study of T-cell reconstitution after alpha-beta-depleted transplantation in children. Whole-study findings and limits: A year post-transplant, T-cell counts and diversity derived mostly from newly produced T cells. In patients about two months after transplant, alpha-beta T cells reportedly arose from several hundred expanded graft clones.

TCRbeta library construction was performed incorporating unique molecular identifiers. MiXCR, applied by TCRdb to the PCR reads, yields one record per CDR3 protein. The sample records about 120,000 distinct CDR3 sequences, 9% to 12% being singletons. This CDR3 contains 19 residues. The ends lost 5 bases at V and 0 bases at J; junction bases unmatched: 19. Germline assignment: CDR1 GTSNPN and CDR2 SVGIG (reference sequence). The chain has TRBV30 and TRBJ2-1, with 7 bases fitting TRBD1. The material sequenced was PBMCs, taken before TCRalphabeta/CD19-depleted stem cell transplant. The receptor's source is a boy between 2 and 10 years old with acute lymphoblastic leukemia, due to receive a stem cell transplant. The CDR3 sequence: CAWFGPGQNPYSSYNEQFF. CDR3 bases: TGTGCCTGGTTCGGGCCGGGACAGAATCCATACAGCTCCTACAATGAGCAGTTCTTC. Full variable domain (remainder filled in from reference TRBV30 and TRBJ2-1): SQTIHQWPATLVQPVGSPLSLECTVEGTSNPNLYWYRQAAGRGLQLLFYSVGIGQISSEVPQNLSASRPQDRQFILSSKKLLLSDSGFYLCAWFGPGQNPYSSYNEQFFGPGTRLTVL.